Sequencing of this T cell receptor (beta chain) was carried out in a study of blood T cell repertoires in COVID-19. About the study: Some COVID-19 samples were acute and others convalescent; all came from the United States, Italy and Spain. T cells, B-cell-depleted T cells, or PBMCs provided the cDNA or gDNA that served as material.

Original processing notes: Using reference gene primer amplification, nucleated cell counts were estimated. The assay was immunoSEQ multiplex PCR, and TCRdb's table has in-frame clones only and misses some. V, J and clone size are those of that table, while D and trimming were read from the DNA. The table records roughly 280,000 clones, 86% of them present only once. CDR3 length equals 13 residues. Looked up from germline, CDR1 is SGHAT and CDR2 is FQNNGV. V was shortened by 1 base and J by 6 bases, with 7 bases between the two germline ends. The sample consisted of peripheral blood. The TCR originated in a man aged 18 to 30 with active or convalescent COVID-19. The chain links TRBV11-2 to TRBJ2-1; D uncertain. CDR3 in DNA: TGTGCCAGCAGCTTAGCTCGGTTCAATGAGCAGTTCTTC. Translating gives CASSLARFNEQFF.